This TCR beta chain was found in a study of blood T cell repertoires in COVID-19 (dated by TCRdb to 2019 to 2021). For the study in its entirety: Samples from collaborators originated in the United States, Italy and Spain and spanned both the acute and convalescent phases of COVID-19. The material from the prospective study consisted of cDNA or gDNA derived from T cells, B-cell-depleted T cells, or PBMCs. Deeply sampled blood TCRbeta repertoires from subjects exposed to, actively infected with, or recovered from COVID-19 were included in the dataset. The repertoires were released in a freely available public database intended as a resource for research on the immune response to SARS-CoV-2. Samples came from the ongoing ImmuneRACE study (first 160 participants) plus 1,254 subjects from 6 global collaborators. The sample metadata nearly always contained a de-identified subject ID, COVID-19 status, age in years and sex. Where available, HLA class I and class II types were taken from metadata supplied by the sample provider and were not determined by assay-based typing. Points the paper makes about the study in general: How much clinical and demographic metadata was included differed by source and by participant, and the metadata was provided uncurated.

Participants in the prospective study were aged roughly 18 to 100 years, lived in about two dozen United States geographic areas, and enrolled through a virtual design. Cohort assignment in the prospective study relied on participant-reported clinical history from a screening survey and a study questionnaire. Exposed participants were defined as having been in contact with someone with a PCR-confirmed or clinician-diagnosed COVID-19 case within 2 weeks of study entry. Mobile phlebotomists in the prospective study collected whole blood, serum and a nasopharyngeal or oropharyngeal swab from every participant. Over a 2-month period, participants in the prospective study had the option of providing additional blood draws and questionnaires. Blood samples from the prospective study were shipped frozen or at room temperature prior to DNA extraction. The immunoSEQ Assay, a bias-controlled multiplex PCR, was used to amplify TCRbeta CDR3 regions from genomic DNA. On the study's bioinformatics: The number of nucleated cells in each sample was estimated by amplification of reference gene primers within the assay. To quantify the absolute abundance of each unique TCRbeta CDR3 rearrangement, sequence reads were collapsed and filtered. For each sample, productive Simpson clonality was calculated as the square root of Simpson's diversity index over productive rearrangements. What TCRdb holds here is the immuneACCESS table cut down to in-frame rearrangements. Part of the clones is not present; checked against another copy, under half of the missing clones reflect an unresolved V gene, and the others are unexplained. V and J calls and clone size are copied from that table; D and trimming were computed from the DNA. The sample data list more than 250,000 clones, and 82% of these were observed just once. Around 5% of the sample is held by the ten biggest clonotypes.

Inclusive of the bounding cysteine and phenylalanine, the CDR3 is 14 residues long. Just CDR3 DNA is preserved here, 42 bases in frame from base 1. For CDR1 and CDR2, the germline V gene (reference sequence) lists LGHDT and YNNKEL. A distance of 13 bases separates the germline ends of V and J, which lose 0 bases and 8 bases respectively. Turning to this clone: This receptor's antigen is unknown. Per-base quality was not reported, and no clone a single base away is much larger than it.

The source material was PBMCs or T cells enriched from blood (not recorded which). This TCR came from a middle-aged man who had been exposed to COVID-19. This chain is built from TRBV3-1 (or the pseudogene TRBV3-2) and TRBJ1-2, with no confident D gene call. CDR3 reads: CASSQDGGKVGYTF. DNA sequence: TGTGCCAGCAGCCAAGACGGAGGGAAGGTCGGCTACACCTTC.